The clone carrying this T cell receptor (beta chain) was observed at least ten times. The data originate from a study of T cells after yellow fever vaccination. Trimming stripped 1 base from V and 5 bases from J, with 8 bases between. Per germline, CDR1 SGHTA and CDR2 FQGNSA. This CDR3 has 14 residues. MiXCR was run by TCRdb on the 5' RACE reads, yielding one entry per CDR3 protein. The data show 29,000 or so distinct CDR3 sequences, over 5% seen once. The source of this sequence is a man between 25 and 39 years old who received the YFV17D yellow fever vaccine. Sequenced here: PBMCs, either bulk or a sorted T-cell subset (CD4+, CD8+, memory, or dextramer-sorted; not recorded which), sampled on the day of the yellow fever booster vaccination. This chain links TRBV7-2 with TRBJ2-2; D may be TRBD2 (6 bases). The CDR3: CASSLVRETGELFF. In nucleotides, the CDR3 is TGTGCCAGCAGCTTAGTCCGGGAGACCGGGGAGCTGTTTTTT.